Sequencing of this TCR beta chain was carried out in a study of cytomegalovirus exposure and HLA in healthy donors. The study, taken as a whole, reports: Sequences of the TCR beta chain were said to predict the HLA-A and HLA-B alleles of most subjects accurately. It was assumed in the presence/absence analyses that sequencing depth was roughly uniform across donors.

V lost 6 bases and J lost 0, with 6 bases in between. Germline values: CDR1 SNHLY, CDR2 FYNNEI. This CDR3 region has 14 residues. As concerns this clone: Its antigen remains unknown.

13 Jbeta primers and 60 Vbeta primers were used for the PCR. TCRdb's copy holds only in-frame clones and misses some; the assay was immunoSEQ multiplex PCR. Seen here are 85,000 to 100,000 clones, over 60% observed once, and the top ten hold 6.5% to 8.5%. The receptor comes from a human donor in good health. This sequence joins TRBV2 and TRBJ2-6; D is ambiguous. The sample was PBMCs. Here the CDR3 reads CASRMSSGANVLTF. The CDR3 nucleotides read TGTGCCAGCAGGATGAGCTCTGGGGCCAACGTCCTGACTTTC.